The rows below give T cell receptor beta chains drawn from one sample of a study of a mutant IDH1 vaccine in newly diagnosed glioma. Clones were sequenced by immunoSEQ multiplex PCR, and TCRdb holds only the in-frame ones, with some missing. The sample records roughly 50,000 clones, 80% to 85% being singletons. Their antigens are not known. Sequencing used PBMCs, obtained from a glioma patient whose treatment included an IDH1 peptide vaccine. The source is a young man with glioma. Each CDR3 is given without its conserved first and last residue.

V gene	CDR3 protein
TRBV7-9	ASSLRKRWGLQGYGYT
TRBV18	ASSRDPISFYGYT
TRBV19	ASSIVGAGEGTGELF
TRBV4-2	ASSPYPKYEQY
TRBV6-5	ASRPSGNNEKLF
TRBV2	VKRGDRDYHSYT
TRBV18	ASSPPSAGFGYNEQF
TRBV7-9	ASSLSAGFSYEQY
TRBV13	ASGPDGEANTGELF
TRBV6-5	ASSYKGQGAYNEQF
TRBV9	ASSVEPGAAGQSAQH
TRBV6-1	ASSEFRVHYGYT
TRBV28	ASRRGQGNQPQH
TRBV18	ASSPPGTGGMNTEAF
TRBV4-1	ASSQEHGSLQQY
TRBV18	ASQGAAQMSGANVLT
TRBV5-8	ASSLVGQEQF
TRBV4-1	ASSPGQKIYEQY
TRBV20-1	SARKQDLF
TRBV2	ASSQLTGGRLPTDQPQH
TRBV5-4	ASSARTGENEQF
TRBV7-6	ASRRGWGNTEAF
TRBV4-1	ASSQVSGFAEAF
TRBV13	ASSFERDPKTGQF
TRBV2	ASSEEGTHEQY
TRBV5-1	ASSYGQDSYEQY
TRBV19	ASSIGWGRIELAEAF
TRBV2	ASSERGSNYGYT
TRBV28	ASSLSPAGTRGEQY
TRBV2	ASSDLRQPQH
TRBV7-8	ASSVVTRKGSYNSPLH
TRBV12-5	ASGLVIKLQETQY
TRBV2	ASSGDREIREQY
TRBV2	ASNSGPSNQPQH
TRBV2	ASSTRTGAAF